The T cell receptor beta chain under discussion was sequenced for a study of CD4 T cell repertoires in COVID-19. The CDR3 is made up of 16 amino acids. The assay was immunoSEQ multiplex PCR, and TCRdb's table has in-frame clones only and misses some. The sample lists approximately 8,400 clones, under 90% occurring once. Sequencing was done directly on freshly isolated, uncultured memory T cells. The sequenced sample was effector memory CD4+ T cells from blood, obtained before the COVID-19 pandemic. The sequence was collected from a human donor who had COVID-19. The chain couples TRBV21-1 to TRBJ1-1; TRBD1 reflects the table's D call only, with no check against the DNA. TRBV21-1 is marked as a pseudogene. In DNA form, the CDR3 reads TGTGCCAGCAGCAAGGAACAGGGGAGGATGAACACTGAAGCTTTCTTT. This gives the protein CASSKEQGRMNTEAFF.